A selection of T cell receptor beta chains follows, all from one sample in a study of T cell repertoires in cytomegalovirus infection. These receptors have no identified antigens. TCRdb redid the calling of the reads with MiXCR, one entry per CDR3 protein. The profile covers about a million distinct CDR3 sequences, with 31% appearing a single time and about an eighth taken by the ten largest. Sequenced here: cultured CD8+ T cells from PBMCs, sampled from culture after CMV antigen stimulation. The receptors were sampled from a human donor in good health (CMV status not recorded). Some clones in this sample may be carry-over from other donors' samples. Both conserved end residues are part of each CDR3. Fields, in order: clone size, V gene, D gene, J gene, CDR3 DNA, CDR3 protein. A D gene is named only where the DNA matches it firmly. The listing skips clone size in some rows; elsewhere it reads once, few, many or a size class.

clone size: -
V gene: TRBV4-1
D gene: TRBD1
J gene: TRBJ2-7
CDR3 DNA: TGCGCCAGCAGCCCCCGAGAGACAGGGGTGGCCTACGAGCAGTACTTC
CDR3 protein: CASSPRETGVAYEQYF

clone size: many
V gene: TRBV12-3/TRBV12-4
D gene: -
J gene: TRBJ1-5
CDR3 DNA: TGTGCCAGCAGTTTCGCGGGGAATCAGCCCCAGCATTTT
CDR3 protein: CASSFAGNQPQHF

clone size: -
V gene: TRBV6-6
D gene: TRBD1
J gene: TRBJ1-2
CDR3 DNA: TGTGCCAGCAGTTACATCGGGAGGCCGGGACAGGGGTTTGGTGGCTACACCTTC
CDR3 protein: CASSYIGRPGQGFGGYTF

clone size: few
V gene: TRBV7-6
D gene: TRBD1
J gene: TRBJ1-4
CDR3 DNA: TGTGCCAGCAGCTTAGGCGGGACAGATGAAAAACTGTTTTTT
CDR3 protein: CASSLGGTDEKLFF

clone size: few
V gene: TRBV2
D gene: -
J gene: TRBJ1-1
CDR3 DNA: TGTGCCAGCAGTGAGGGATCCGCAGCTTTCTTT
CDR3 protein: CASSEGSAAFF

clone size: few
V gene: TRBV9
D gene: TRBD2
J gene: TRBJ2-1
CDR3 DNA: TGTGCCAGCAGCGTCGATTTAGCGGGGGGCCGCCACAATGAGCAGTTCTTC
CDR3 protein: CASSVDLAGGRHNEQFF

clone size: -
V gene: TRBV13
D gene: -
J gene: TRBJ2-2
CDR3 DNA: TGTGCCAGCAGCCCCCACGAAGGGCGAGACACCGGGGAGCTGTTTTTT
CDR3 protein: CASSPHEGRDTGELFF

clone size: -
V gene: TRBV20-1
D gene: TRBD1
J gene: TRBJ1-5
CDR3 DNA: TGCAGTGCTAGAGAACGGCGAGGGGGCGCGCAGCCCCAGCATTTT
CDR3 protein: CSARERRGGAQPQHF

clone size: few
V gene: TRBV12-3/TRBV12-4
D gene: -
J gene: TRBJ1-5
CDR3 DNA: TGTGCCAGCAGTGGGGCCATGAATCAGCCCCAGCATTTT
CDR3 protein: CASSGAMNQPQHF

clone size: few
V gene: TRBV7-9
D gene: -
J gene: TRBJ2-7
CDR3 DNA: TGTGCCAGCAGCTTAGTCAGGGGTACCTACGAGCAGTACTTC
CDR3 protein: CASSLVRGTYEQYF

clone size: -
V gene: TRBV4-1
D gene: -
J gene: TRBJ1-1
CDR3 DNA: TGCGCCAGCAGCCATAACGCAGGGTACACTGAAGCTTTCTTT
CDR3 protein: CASSHNAGYTEAFF

clone size: -
V gene: TRBV11-2
D gene: -
J gene: TRBJ2-4
CDR3 DNA: TGTGCCAGCAGCTTATGGACGAAAGACTATCCGAGCAAAAACATTCAGTACTTC
CDR3 protein: CASSLWTKDYPSKNIQYF

clone size: few
V gene: TRBV6-1
D gene: -
J gene: TRBJ1-2
CDR3 DNA: TGTGCCAGCATCTCTGACTATGGCTACACCTTC
CDR3 protein: CASISDYGYTF

clone size: many
V gene: TRBV7-2
D gene: TRBD1
J gene: TRBJ1-5
CDR3 DNA: TGTGCCAGCAGCATTCCGGGACAGGTGGGGGAATGGGCCCAGCATTTT
CDR3 protein: CASSIPGQVGEWAQHF

clone size: -
V gene: TRBV11-2
D gene: -
J gene: TRBJ1-1
CDR3 DNA: TGTGCCAGCAGCCCTTATCGGTCTGCGGACACTGAAGCTTTCTTT
CDR3 protein: CASSPYRSADTEAFF

clone size: -
V gene: TRBV15
D gene: -
J gene: TRBJ1-1
CDR3 DNA: TGTGCCACCAGCAGAGATTGGGGGGCGGCTGAAGCTTTCTTT
CDR3 protein: CATSRDWGAAEAFF

clone size: -
V gene: TRBV12-5
D gene: -
J gene: TRBJ2-6
CDR3 DNA: TGTGCTAGTGGTTTGGTATTGGAAAGCTCTGGGGCCAACGTCCTGACTTTC
CDR3 protein: CASGLVLESSGANVLTF

clone size: few
V gene: TRBV5-6
D gene: -
J gene: TRBJ2-1
CDR3 DNA: TGTGCCAGCAGCTTTTCGACATACCGTCTGGGGAATGAGCAGTTCTTC
CDR3 protein: CASSFSTYRLGNEQFF

clone size: -
V gene: TRBV14
D gene: -
J gene: TRBJ2-5
CDR3 DNA: TGTGCCAGCAGCCACCAGGCCCGGGGGCTACAGACCCAGTACTTC
CDR3 protein: CASSHQARGLQTQYF

clone size: -
V gene: TRBV4-1
D gene: TRBD1
J gene: TRBJ1-6
CDR3 DNA: TGCGCCAGCAGCCAAGCGGGACAGACCAATTCATCCCTCCACTTT
CDR3 protein: CASSQAGQTNSSLHF

clone size: -
V gene: TRBV6-1
D gene: TRBD1
J gene: TRBJ2-2
CDR3 DNA: TGTGCCAGCAGGCATTCCCATGGACAGGGGAACGCTGGGGAGCTGTTTTTT
CDR3 protein: CASRHSHGQGNAGELFF

clone size: -
V gene: TRBV6-1
D gene: -
J gene: TRBJ2-7
CDR3 DNA: TGTGCCAGCAGTGAATTTGCGGGCTACGAGCAGTACTTC
CDR3 protein: CASSEFAGYEQYF

clone size: -
V gene: TRBV6-2/TRBV6-3
D gene: TRBD2
J gene: TRBJ2-1
CDR3 DNA: TGTGCCAGCAGTTACTCGAAGGAGCGGGGGGGCCTCAGGGAGCAGTTCTTC
CDR3 protein: CASSYSKERGGLREQFF

clone size: -
V gene: TRBV6-6
D gene: -
J gene: TRBJ1-4
CDR3 DNA: TGTGCCTGCAGACAGGACATAACGAAGTATGAAAAACTGTTTTTT
CDR3 protein: CACRQDITKYEKLFF

clone size: -
V gene: TRBV10-3
D gene: -
J gene: TRBJ2-3
CDR3 DNA: TGTGCCATCAGCACCGGAGTTGCCGGGGGAGAGACAGATACGCAGTATTTT
CDR3 protein: CAISTGVAGGETDTQYF

clone size: -
V gene: TRBV3-1
D gene: -
J gene: TRBJ2-1
CDR3 DNA: TGTACCAGCAGCCAAGGGTCCCTTAACAATGAGCAGTTCTTC
CDR3 protein: CTSSQGSLNNEQFF

clone size: -
V gene: TRBV9
D gene: -
J gene: TRBJ1-3
CDR3 DNA: TGTGCCAGCAGCGCGAGCAACACCATATATTTT
CDR3 protein: CASSASNTIYF

clone size: -
V gene: TRBV7-9
D gene: -
J gene: TRBJ1-1
CDR3 DNA: TGTGCCAGCAGCCCTTGGCCCCAGGGGACTGAAGCTTTCTTT
CDR3 protein: CASSPWPQGTEAFF

clone size: many
V gene: TRBV7-2
D gene: -
J gene: TRBJ1-2
CDR3 DNA: TGTGCCAGCAGCTTACGGGCTCAACCCTTGGACTATGGCTACACCTTC
CDR3 protein: CASSLRAQPLDYGYTF

clone size: few
V gene: TRBV12-3/TRBV12-4
D gene: -
J gene: TRBJ1-1
CDR3 DNA: TGTGCCAGCAGCTTGGCCGGGGGCGCTGGCACTGAAGCTTTCTTT
CDR3 protein: CASSLAGGAGTEAFF

clone size: many
V gene: TRBV4-1
D gene: -
J gene: TRBJ2-5
CDR3 DNA: TGCGCCAGCAGCCAAGAACGCGGTCTCGAAGAGACCCAGTACTTC
CDR3 protein: CASSQERGLEETQYF

clone size: -
V gene: TRBV9
D gene: TRBD1
J gene: TRBJ1-2
CDR3 DNA: TGTGCCAGCAGCGTAGGAGTCCAGGGGGCTCACTATGGCTACACCTTC
CDR3 protein: CASSVGVQGAHYGYTF

clone size: -
V gene: TRBV4-1
D gene: -
J gene: TRBJ1-1
CDR3 DNA: TGCGCCAGCCAAAGTACCGCCGGGGCAAAAATGAACACTGAAGCTTTCTTT
CDR3 protein: CASQSTAGAKMNTEAFF

clone size: -
V gene: TRBV7-6
D gene: -
J gene: TRBJ2-2
CDR3 DNA: TGTGCCAGCAGCCACACACTAGGACTCGGGGAGCTGTTTTTT
CDR3 protein: CASSHTLGLGELFF

clone size: few
V gene: TRBV7-9
D gene: TRBD1
J gene: TRBJ1-2
CDR3 DNA: TGTGCCAGCAGCCAGGACAGGGATCTCGGGGGCTACACCTTC
CDR3 protein: CASSQDRDLGGYTF

clone size: -
V gene: TRBV19
D gene: TRBD1
J gene: TRBJ1-5
CDR3 DNA: TGTGCCAGTATCGAGGGACAGGGACATCAGCCCCAGCATTTT
CDR3 protein: CASIEGQGHQPQHF

clone size: few
V gene: TRBV4-3
D gene: -
J gene: TRBJ1-3
CDR3 DNA: TGCGCCAGCAGCCAAGAAGTTGCGGGCAGAAACTCTGGAAACACCATATATTTT
CDR3 protein: CASSQEVAGRNSGNTIYF

clone size: -
V gene: TRBV11-2
D gene: -
J gene: TRBJ2-1
CDR3 DNA: TGTGCCAGCAGTGGCCGGGGTGAGCAGTTCTTC
CDR3 protein: CASSGRGEQFF

clone size: -
V gene: TRBV12-3/TRBV12-4
D gene: TRBD1
J gene: TRBJ1-1
CDR3 DNA: TGTGCCAACAGTACGTCCGGGACAGCCTTGAGGGCTTTCTTT
CDR3 protein: CANSTSGTALRAFF

clone size: few
V gene: TRBV2
D gene: TRBD1
J gene: TRBJ1-2
CDR3 DNA: TGTGCCAGCAGTCCGAATTGGACAGGAAACTATGGCTACACCTTC
CDR3 protein: CASSPNWTGNYGYTF

clone size: -
V gene: TRBV6-5
D gene: TRBD1
J gene: TRBJ1-2
CDR3 DNA: TGTGCCAGCAGCCGGGACAGGGGGTTTCCCTATGGCTACACCTTC
CDR3 protein: CASSRDRGFPYGYTF

clone size: -
V gene: TRBV27
D gene: -
J gene: TRBJ1-1
CDR3 DNA: TGTGCCAGCAGTTCCACCGACAGGCCTGAAGCTTTCTTT
CDR3 protein: CASSSTDRPEAFF

clone size: -
V gene: TRBV15
D gene: -
J gene: TRBJ2-5
CDR3 DNA: TGTGCCACCAGCAGAGGGGAGGGGGTTGGCGAGACCCAGTACTTC
CDR3 protein: CATSRGEGVGETQYF

clone size: -
V gene: TRBV29-1
D gene: -
J gene: TRBJ1-1
CDR3 DNA: TGCAGCGTTGATCTTAGAGAAGGAGCTTTCTTT
CDR3 protein: CSVDLREGAFF

clone size: -
V gene: TRBV10-3
D gene: -
J gene: TRBJ1-6
CDR3 DNA: TGTGCCATCAGTGAGTCGGGGTTAAGGAGGGACGCCTATAATTCACCCCTCCACTTT
CDR3 protein: CAISESGLRRDAYNSPLHF

clone size: few
V gene: TRBV19
D gene: -
J gene: TRBJ2-1
CDR3 DNA: TGTGCCAGTACCCATGCGGGGATGTACAATGAGCAGTTCTTC
CDR3 protein: CASTHAGMYNEQFF

clone size: -
V gene: TRBV14
D gene: TRBD2
J gene: TRBJ2-1
CDR3 DNA: TGTGTCAGCAGCCAAGGCCCTCGGGCTAGCGGGGGGACCAATGAGCAGTTCTTC
CDR3 protein: CVSSQGPRASGGTNEQFF

clone size: few
V gene: TRBV6-5
D gene: -
J gene: TRBJ2-2
CDR3 DNA: TGTGCCAGCAGTTACTCGACGTGGAACACCGGGGAGCTGTTTTTT
CDR3 protein: CASSYSTWNTGELFF

clone size: few
V gene: TRBV6-1
D gene: TRBD2
J gene: TRBJ2-7
CDR3 DNA: TGTGCCACCCGCGACGGGGGGACCGACGAGCAGTACTTC
CDR3 protein: CATRDGGTDEQYF

clone size: -
V gene: TRBV15
D gene: -
J gene: TRBJ2-1
CDR3 DNA: TGTGCCACCAGCGTCGGCAGGGTCAACTACAATGAGCAGTTCTTC
CDR3 protein: CATSVGRVNYNEQFF

clone size: few
V gene: TRBV11-2
D gene: TRBD1
J gene: TRBJ1-6
CDR3 DNA: TGTGCCAGCAGCTTGAAGTCTCAGGGGGCGACGAATTCACCCCTCCACTTT
CDR3 protein: CASSLKSQGATNSPLHF